These T cell receptor beta chains were read from a single sample in a study of shared clonotypes between healthy human individuals. Sequencing was performed with immunoSEQ multiplex PCR; in TCRdb, only in-frame clones are kept and a portion is missing. The sample yields millions of clones, less than 95% seen once. Sequenced: naive CD8+ T cells sorted from blood. The receptors were sampled from a man between 18 and 29 years old in good health. Each CDR3 is given with its conserved first and last residue. Each record gives: V gene, CDR3 length, clone size, D gene, J gene, CDR3 protein, CDR3 DNA. The D gene is left open where the match is weak. A row's size may be missing; if present it is once, few, many or a size class.

TRBV6-1	16	NA	NA	TRBJ1-2	CASSEYLTGNNYGYTF	TGTGCCAGCAGTGAATATCTTACAGGGAATAACTATGGCTACACCTTC
TRBV28	16	NA	NA	TRBJ2-7	CASSSPLRSGPYEQYF	TGTGCCAGCAGTTCACCCCTGAGGTCAGGACCCTACGAGCAGTACTTC
TRBV11-2	14	NA	TRBD2	TRBJ2-7	CASSFGTSTYEQYF	TGTGCCAGCAGCTTTGGGACTAGCACTTACGAGCAGTACTTC
TRBV15	15	NA	NA	TRBJ1-2	CATSPDSLLNYGYTF	TGTGCCACCAGCCCGGACAGCCTGCTGAACTATGGCTACACCTTC
TRBV12-1	14	NA	NA	TRBJ2-1	CASSFPDSINEQFF	TGTGCCAGCAGCTTCCCGGACTCGATCAATGAGCAGTTCTTC
TRBV30	13	NA	TRBD1	TRBJ1-1	CAWSLTGETEAFF	TGTGCCTGGAGTCTCACAGGGGAGACTGAAGCTTTCTTT
TRBV29-1	12	NA	NA	TRBJ1-2	CSVGDKNYGYTF	TGCAGCGTGGGAGACAAGAACTATGGCTACACCTTC
TRBV7-9	15	NA	NA	TRBJ1-1	CASSRHTDKNTEAFF	TGTGCCAGCAGCCGTCACACGGACAAGAACACTGAAGCTTTCTTT
TRBV7-2	17	NA	TRBD1	TRBJ2-1	CASSLAPGTGIYNEQFF	TGTGCCAGCAGCTTAGCGCCCGGGACAGGCATCTACAATGAGCAGTTCTTC
TRBV19	13	NA	NA	TRBJ1-1	CASSHLANTEAFF	TGTGCCAGTAGTCATTTGGCGAACACTGAAGCTTTCTTT
TRBV7-9	14	NA	NA	TRBJ1-4	CASSPGRGNEKLFF	TGTGCCAGCAGCCCCGGCAGAGGTAATGAAAAACTGTTTTTT
TRBV21-1	8	NA	NA	TRBJ2-7	CVLYEQYF	TGTGTCCTCTACGAGCAGTACTTC
TRBV13	15	once	TRBD2	TRBJ2-7	CASSSKGRTSPEQYF	TGTGCCAGCAGCTCGAAGGGGCGGACTAGTCCCGAGCAGTACTTC
TRBV13	13	NA	NA	TRBJ2-5	CASSLDREETQYF	TGTGCCAGCAGCTTAGACAGGGAGGAGACCCAGTACTTC
TRBV4-1	15	NA	NA	TRBJ2-5	CASSQVPRGGETQYF	TGCGCCAGCAGCCAAGTTCCACGAGGAGGAGAGACCCAGTACTTC
TRBV27	14	NA	NA	TRBJ1-5	CASSLGLSNQPQHF	TGTGCCAGCAGTTTGGGCCTTAGCAATCAGCCCCAGCATTTT
TRBV5-1	14	NA	NA	TRBJ2-3	CASSLVNPTDTQYF	TGCGCCAGCAGCTTGGTAAACCCCACAGATACGCAGTATTTT
TRBV4-1	17	NA	TRBD1	TRBJ2-5	CASSQGFSGTGKETQYF	TGCGCCAGCAGCCAAGGGTTCTCCGGGACAGGGAAAGAGACCCAGTACTTC
TRBV10-3	14	NA	TRBD2	TRBJ2-7	CAISSGLADLEQYF	TGTGCCATCAGTAGCGGACTAGCGGACCTTGAGCAGTACTTC
TRBV9	17	NA	TRBD2	TRBJ2-1	CASSPHSGASGVVEQFF	TGTGCCAGCAGCCCCCACTCGGGTGCGAGCGGGGTAGTTGAGCAGTTCTTC
TRBV6-5	12	NA	NA	TRBJ1-1	CATVGGGTEAFF	TGTGCCACCGTTGGAGGGGGCACTGAAGCTTTCTTT
TRBV4-3	14	NA	NA	TRBJ2-7	CASSQDYPPYEQYF	TGCGCCAGCAGCCAAGACTATCCCCCCTACGAGCAGTACTTC
TRBV9	14	NA	NA	TRBJ2-7	CASSEGGATYEQYF	TGTGCCAGCAGCGAGGGTGGGGCCACCTACGAGCAGTACTTC
TRBV2	14	NA	NA	TRBJ2-3	CASSPLLDTDTQYF	TGTGCCAGCAGTCCTCTACTAGATACAGATACGCAGTATTTT
TRBV9	14	NA	NA	TRBJ2-7	CASSVDLASYEQYF	TGTGCCAGCAGCGTAGATCTAGCTTCGTACGAGCAGTACTTC
TRBV6-4	16	NA	NA	TRBJ2-5	CAITTPGGEDTETQYF	TGTGCCATAACCACCCCGGGGGGCGAAGATACAGAGACCCAGTACTTC
TRBV10-1	15	NA	TRBD2	TRBJ2-7	CASSELAGEGYEQYF	TGCGCCAGCAGCGAACTAGCGGGAGAGGGCTACGAGCAGTACTTC
TRBV5-6	16	NA	TRBD1	TRBJ2-7	CASSPTSTGGTYEQYF	TGTGCCAGCAGCCCCACCTCGACAGGGGGCACCTACGAGCAGTACTTC
TRBV6-5	15	NA	NA	TRBJ1-2	CASSYGEAPAHGYTF	TGTGCCAGCAGTTACGGGGAAGCCCCTGCCCATGGCTACACCTTC
TRBV4-1	17	NA	TRBD1	TRBJ1-4	CASSQGSGGVTNEKLFF	TGCGCCAGCAGCCAAGGATCAGGGGGCGTCACTAATGAAAAACTGTTTTTT
TRBV6-1	17	NA	NA	TRBJ2-7	CASSEERWGLIGYEQYF	TGTGCCAGCAGTGAAGAGAGGTGGGGGCTCATTGGGTACGAGCAGTACTTC
TRBV5-6	15	NA	NA	TRBJ2-2	CASSLAGRRTGELFF	TGTGCCAGCAGCTTGGCAGGGCGTCGCACCGGGGAGCTGTTTTTT
TRBV5-1	15	NA	TRBD2	TRBJ2-7	CASSLTSARDHEQYF	TGCGCCAGCAGCCTGACTAGCGCAAGGGACCACGAGCAGTACTTC
TRBV23-1	15	NA	TRBD1	TRBJ1-1	CASSQWGQDFTEAFF	TGCGCCAGCAGTCAATGGGGACAGGACTTCACTGAAGCTTTCTTT
TRBV4-1	15	NA	NA	TRBJ1-2	CASSQDQGNNYGYTF	TGCGCCAGCAGCCAAGACCAGGGAAATAACTATGGCTACACCTTC
TRBV27	15	NA	NA	TRBJ1-1	CASSLGVGGSTEAFF	TGTGCCAGCAGTTTAGGAGTCGGGGGTAGCACTGAAGCTTTCTTT